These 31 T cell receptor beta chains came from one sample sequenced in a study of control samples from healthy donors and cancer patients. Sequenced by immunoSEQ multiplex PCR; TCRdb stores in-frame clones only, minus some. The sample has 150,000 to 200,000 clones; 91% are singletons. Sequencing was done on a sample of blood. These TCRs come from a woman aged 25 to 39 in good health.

The DNA of the CDR3 is TGTGCCAGCAGCCCGACTAGCGGTTCGTACAATGAGCAGTTCTTC. Protein product: CASSPTSGSYNEQFF. The chain uses TRBV7-9 and TRBJ2-1; 9 bases align to TRBD2. The CDR3 contains 15 residues. The germline V gene encodes CDR1 SEHNR and CDR2 FQNEAQ (reference sequence). V trimming: 5 bases; J trimming: 4 bases; junction bases outside the gene matches: 6.

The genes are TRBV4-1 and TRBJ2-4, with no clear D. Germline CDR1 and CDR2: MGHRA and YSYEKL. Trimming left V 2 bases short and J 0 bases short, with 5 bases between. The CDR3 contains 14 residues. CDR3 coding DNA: TGCGCCAGCAGCCAACCTGTAGCCAAAAACATTCAGTACTTC. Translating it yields CASSQPVAKNIQYF.

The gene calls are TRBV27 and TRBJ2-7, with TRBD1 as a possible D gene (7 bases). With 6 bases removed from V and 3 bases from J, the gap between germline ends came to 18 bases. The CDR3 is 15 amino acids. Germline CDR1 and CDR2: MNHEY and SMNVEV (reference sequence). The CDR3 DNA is TGTGCCAGCAGCCCAAGACAGGGAGGTGTCTACGAGCAGTACTTC. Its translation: CASSPRQGGVYEQYF.

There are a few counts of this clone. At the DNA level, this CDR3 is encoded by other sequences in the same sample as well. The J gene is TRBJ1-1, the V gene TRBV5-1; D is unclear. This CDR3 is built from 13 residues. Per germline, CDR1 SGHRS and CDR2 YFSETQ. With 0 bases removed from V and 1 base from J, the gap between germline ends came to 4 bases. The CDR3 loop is CASSLARNTEAFF. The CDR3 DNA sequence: TGCGCCAGCAGCTTGGCCAGGAACACTGAAGCTTTCTTT.

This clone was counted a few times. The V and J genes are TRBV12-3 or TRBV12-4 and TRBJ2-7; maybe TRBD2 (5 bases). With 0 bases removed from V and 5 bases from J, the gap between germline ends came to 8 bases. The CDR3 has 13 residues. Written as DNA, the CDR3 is TGTGCCAGCAGTTTAGCGGGAGTCAACGAGCAGTACTTC. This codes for CASSLAGVNEQYF.

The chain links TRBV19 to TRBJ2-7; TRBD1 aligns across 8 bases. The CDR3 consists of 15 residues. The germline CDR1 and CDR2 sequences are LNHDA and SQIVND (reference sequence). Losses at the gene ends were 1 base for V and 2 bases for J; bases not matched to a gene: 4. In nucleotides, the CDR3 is TGTGCCAGTAGTATAGCCCCGGGACAGGCCTACGAGCAGTACTTC. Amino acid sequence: CASSIAPGQAYEQYF.

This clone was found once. The CDR3 nucleotides read TGTGCCAGCAGTTTACAATATAGCAATCAGCCCCAGCATTTT. Translation gives CASSLQYSNQPQHF. The rearrangement links TRBV27 to TRBJ1-5; no firm D call. V was shortened by 2 bases and J by 0 bases, with 5 bases between the two germline ends. The CDR3 contains 14 residues. Germline lookup yields CDR1 MNHEY and CDR2 SMNVEV (reference sequence).

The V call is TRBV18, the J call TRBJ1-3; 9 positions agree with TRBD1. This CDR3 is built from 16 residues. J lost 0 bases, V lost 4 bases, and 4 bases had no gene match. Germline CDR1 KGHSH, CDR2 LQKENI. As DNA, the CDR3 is TGTGCCAGCTCACGACAGGGGGAAAACTCTGGAAACACCATATATTTT. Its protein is CASSRQGENSGNTIYF.

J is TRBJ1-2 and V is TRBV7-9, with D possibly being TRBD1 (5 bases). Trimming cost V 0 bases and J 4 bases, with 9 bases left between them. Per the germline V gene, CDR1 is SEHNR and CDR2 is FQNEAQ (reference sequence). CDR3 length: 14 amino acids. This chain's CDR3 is CASSLAATVYGYTF. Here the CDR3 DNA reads TGTGCCAGCAGCTTAGCGGCGACAGTCTATGGCTACACCTTC.

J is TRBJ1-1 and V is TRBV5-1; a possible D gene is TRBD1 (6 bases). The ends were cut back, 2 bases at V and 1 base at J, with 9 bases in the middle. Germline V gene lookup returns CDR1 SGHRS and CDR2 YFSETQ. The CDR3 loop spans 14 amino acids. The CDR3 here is CASSFGQSNTEAFF. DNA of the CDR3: TGCGCCAGCAGCTTCGGACAGTCGAACACTGAAGCTTTCTTT.

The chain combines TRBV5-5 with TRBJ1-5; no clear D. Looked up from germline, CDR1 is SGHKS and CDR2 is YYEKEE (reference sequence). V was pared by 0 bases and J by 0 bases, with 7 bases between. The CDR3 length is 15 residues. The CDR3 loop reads CASSLGSNSNQPQHF. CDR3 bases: TGTGCCAGCAGCTTGGGCAGTAATAGCAATCAGCCCCAGCATTTT.

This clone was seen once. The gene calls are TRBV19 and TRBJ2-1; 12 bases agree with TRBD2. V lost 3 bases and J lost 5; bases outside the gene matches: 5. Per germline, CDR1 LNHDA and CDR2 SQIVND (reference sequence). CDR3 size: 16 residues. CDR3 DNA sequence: TGTGCCAGTAGTATCAGGGGGACTAGCGGGCACAATGAGCAGTTCTTC. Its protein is CASSIRGTSGHNEQFF.

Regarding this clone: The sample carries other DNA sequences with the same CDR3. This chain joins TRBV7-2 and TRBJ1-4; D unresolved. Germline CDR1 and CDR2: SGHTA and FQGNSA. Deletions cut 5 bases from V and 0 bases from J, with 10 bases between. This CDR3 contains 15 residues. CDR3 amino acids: CASSPQSATNEKLFF. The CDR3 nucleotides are TGTGCCAGCAGCCCGCAGAGTGCAACTAATGAAAAACTGTTTTTT.

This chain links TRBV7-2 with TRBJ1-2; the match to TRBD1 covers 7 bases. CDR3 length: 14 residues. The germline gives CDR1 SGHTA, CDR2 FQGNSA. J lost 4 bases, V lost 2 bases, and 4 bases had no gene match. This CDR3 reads CASSLYWDSYGYTF. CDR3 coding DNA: TGTGCCAGCAGCTTATATTGGGACAGCTATGGCTACACCTTC.

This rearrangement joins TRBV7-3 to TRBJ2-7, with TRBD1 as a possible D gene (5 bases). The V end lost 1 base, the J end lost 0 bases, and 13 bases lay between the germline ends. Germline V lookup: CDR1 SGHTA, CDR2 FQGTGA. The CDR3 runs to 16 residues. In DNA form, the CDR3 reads TGTGCCAGCAGCTTAATTCCGACAGTAAGCTCCTACGAGCAGTACTTC. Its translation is CASSLIPTVSSYEQYF.

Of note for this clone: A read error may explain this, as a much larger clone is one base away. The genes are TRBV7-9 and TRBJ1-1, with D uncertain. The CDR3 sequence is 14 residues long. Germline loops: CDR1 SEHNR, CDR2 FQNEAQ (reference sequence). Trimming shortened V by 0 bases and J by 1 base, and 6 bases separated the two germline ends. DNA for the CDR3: TGTGCCAGCAGCTTAGCGCCGGCGAACACTGAAGCTTTCTTT. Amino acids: CASSLAPANTEAFF.

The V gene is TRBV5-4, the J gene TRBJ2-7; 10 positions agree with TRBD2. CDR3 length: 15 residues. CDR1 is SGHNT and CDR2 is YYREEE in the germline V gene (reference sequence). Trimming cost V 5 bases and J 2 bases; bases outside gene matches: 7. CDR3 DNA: TGTGCCAGCAGTACTTGGACTAGCGGAACCTACGAGCAGTACTTC. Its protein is CASSTWTSGTYEQYF.

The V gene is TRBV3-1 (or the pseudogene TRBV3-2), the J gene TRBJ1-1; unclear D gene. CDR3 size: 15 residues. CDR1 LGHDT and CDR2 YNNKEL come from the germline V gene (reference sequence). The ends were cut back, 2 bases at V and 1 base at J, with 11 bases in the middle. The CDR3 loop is CASSQKRTENTEAFF. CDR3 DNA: TGTGCCAGCAGCCAAAAAAGGACCGAGAACACTGAAGCTTTCTTT.

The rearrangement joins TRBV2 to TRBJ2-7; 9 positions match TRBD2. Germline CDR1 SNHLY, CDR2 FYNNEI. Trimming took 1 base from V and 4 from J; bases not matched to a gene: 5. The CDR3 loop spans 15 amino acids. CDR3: CASSEESGGWYEQYF. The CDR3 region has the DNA TGTGCCAGCAGTGAAGAGAGCGGGGGGTGGTACGAGCAGTACTTC.

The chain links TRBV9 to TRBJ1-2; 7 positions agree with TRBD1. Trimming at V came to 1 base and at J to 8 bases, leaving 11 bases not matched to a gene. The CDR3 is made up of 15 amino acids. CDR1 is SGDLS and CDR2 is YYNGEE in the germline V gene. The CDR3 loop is CASSVPSSTGRGYTF. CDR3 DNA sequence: TGTGCCAGCAGCGTACCCTCCTCGACAGGGAGGGGCTACACCTTC. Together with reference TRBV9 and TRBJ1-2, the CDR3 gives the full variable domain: DSGVTQTPKHLITATGQRVTLRCSPRSGDLSVYWYQQSLDQGLQFLIQYYNGEERAKGNILERFSAQQFPDLHSELNLSSLELGDSALYFCASSVPSSTGRGYTFGSGTRLTVV.

CDR3 bases: TGTGCCAGCAGCTTAGGGGGGCCCAGCTCCTACGAGCAGTACTTC. It specifies CASSLGGPSSYEQYF. The chain uses TRBV7-2 and TRBJ2-7, with D perhaps matching TRBD1 (6 bases). Trimming stripped 1 base from V and 0 bases from J, with 10 bases between. Germline-derived CDR1 and CDR2 are SGHTA and FQGNSA. The CDR3 spans 15 residues.

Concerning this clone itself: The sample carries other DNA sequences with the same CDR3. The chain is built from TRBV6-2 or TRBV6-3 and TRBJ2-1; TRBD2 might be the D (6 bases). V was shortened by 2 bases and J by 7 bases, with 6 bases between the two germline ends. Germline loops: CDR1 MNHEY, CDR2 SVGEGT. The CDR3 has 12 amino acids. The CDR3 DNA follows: TGTGCCAGCAGTTACGGGGGGAATGAGCAGTTCTTC. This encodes CASSYGGNEQFF.

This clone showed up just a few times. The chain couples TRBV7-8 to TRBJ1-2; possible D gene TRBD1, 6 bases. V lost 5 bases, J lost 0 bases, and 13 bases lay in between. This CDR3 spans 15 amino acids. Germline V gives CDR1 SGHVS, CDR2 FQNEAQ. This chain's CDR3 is CASSPRDNTNYGYTF. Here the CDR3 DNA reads TGTGCCAGCAGCCCCCGGGACAACACTAACTATGGCTACACCTTC.

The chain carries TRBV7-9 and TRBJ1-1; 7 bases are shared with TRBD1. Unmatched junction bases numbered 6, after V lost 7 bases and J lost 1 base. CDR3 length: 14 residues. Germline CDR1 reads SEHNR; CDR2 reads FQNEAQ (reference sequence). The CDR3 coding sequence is TGTGCCAGCACCGCTTACAGGGGGAACACTGAAGCTTTCTTT. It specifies CASTAYRGNTEAFF.

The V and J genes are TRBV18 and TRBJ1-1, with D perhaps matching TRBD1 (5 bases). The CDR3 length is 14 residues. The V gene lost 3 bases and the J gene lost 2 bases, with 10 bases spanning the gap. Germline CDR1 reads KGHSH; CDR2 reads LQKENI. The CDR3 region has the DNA TGTGCCAGCTCACCGGGACTTACCAACACTGAAGCTTTCTTT. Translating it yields CASSPGLTNTEAFF.

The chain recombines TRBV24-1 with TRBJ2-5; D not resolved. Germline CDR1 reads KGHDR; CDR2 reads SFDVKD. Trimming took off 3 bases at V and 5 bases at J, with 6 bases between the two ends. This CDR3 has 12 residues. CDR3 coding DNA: TGTGCCACCAGTGATGCCGGGGAGACCCAGTACTTC. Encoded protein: CATSDAGETQYF.

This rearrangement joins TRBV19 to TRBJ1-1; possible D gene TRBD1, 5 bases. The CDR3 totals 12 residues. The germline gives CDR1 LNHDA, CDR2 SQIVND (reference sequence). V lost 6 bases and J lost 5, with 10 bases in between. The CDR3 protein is CASRRGETEAFF. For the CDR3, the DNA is TGTGCCAGTAGGCGGGGGGAGACTGAAGCTTTCTTT. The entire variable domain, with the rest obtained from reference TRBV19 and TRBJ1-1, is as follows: DGGITQSPKYLFRKEGQNVTLSCEQNLNHDAMYWYRQDPGQGLRLIYYSQIVNDFQKGDIAEGYSVSREKKESFPLTVTSAQKNPTAFYLCASRRGETEAFFGQGTRLTVV.

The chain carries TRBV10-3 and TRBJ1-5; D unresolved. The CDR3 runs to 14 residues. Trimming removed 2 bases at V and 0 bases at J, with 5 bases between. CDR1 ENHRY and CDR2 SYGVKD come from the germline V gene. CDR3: CAISERDSNQPQHF. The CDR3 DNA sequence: TGTGCCATCAGTGAGAGGGATAGCAATCAGCCCCAGCATTTT.

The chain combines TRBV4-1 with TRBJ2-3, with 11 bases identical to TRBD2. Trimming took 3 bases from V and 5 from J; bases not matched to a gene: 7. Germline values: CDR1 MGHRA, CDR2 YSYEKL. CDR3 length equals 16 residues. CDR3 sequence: CASSQSSGRAGDTQYF. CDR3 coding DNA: TGCGCCAGCAGCCAGAGTAGCGGGAGGGCCGGAGATACGCAGTATTTT.

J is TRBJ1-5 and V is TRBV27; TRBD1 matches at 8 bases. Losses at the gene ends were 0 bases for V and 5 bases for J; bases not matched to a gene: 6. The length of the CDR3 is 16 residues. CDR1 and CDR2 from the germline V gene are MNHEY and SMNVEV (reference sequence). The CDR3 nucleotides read TGTGCCAGCAGTTTATCTACCGGGACAGGCGATCAGCCCCAGCATTTT. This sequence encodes CASSLSTGTGDQPQHF.

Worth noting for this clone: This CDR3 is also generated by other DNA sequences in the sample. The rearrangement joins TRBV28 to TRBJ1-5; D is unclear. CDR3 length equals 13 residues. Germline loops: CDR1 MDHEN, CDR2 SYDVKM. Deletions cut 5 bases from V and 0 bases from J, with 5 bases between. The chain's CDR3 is CASSLYSNQPQHF. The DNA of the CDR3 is TGTGCCAGCAGTCTATATAGCAATCAGCCCCAGCATTTT.